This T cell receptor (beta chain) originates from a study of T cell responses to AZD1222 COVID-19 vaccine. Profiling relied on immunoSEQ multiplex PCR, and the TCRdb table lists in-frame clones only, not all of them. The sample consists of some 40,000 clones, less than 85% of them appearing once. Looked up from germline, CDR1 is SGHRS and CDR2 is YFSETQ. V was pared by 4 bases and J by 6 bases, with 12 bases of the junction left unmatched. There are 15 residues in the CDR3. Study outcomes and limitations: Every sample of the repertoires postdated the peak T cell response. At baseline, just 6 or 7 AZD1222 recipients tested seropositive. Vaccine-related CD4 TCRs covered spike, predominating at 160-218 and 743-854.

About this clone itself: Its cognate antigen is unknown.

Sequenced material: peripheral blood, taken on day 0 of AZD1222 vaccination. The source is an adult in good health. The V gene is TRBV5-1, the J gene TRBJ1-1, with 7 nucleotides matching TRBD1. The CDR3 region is CASSKGQFKGAEAFF. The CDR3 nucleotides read TGCGCCAGCAGCAAGGGACAGTTCAAAGGCGCTGAAGCTTTCTTT.